What follows describes a single T cell receptor beta chain. There is no known antigen for this receptor. One base away there is no much larger clone; base qualities are not given. The data are from a study of blood T cell repertoires in COVID-19 (dated by TCRdb to about 2020). At the level of the whole study: Collaborator samples came from the United States, Italy and Spain and covered acute and convalescent phases of COVID-19. The material from the prospective study consisted of cDNA or gDNA derived from T cells, B-cell-depleted T cells, or PBMCs. Deeply sampled blood TCRbeta repertoires from subjects exposed to, actively infected with, or recovered from COVID-19 were included in the dataset. The repertoires were released in a freely available public database intended as a resource for research on the immune response to SARS-CoV-2. Samples were obtained from the ongoing ImmuneRACE study (first 160 participants) and from roughly 1,300 subjects provided by 6 global collaborators. Nearly every sample came with metadata listing a de-identified subject ID, COVID-19 status, age in years and sex. HLA class I and class II types, where available, came from metadata supplied by the sample provider rather than from assay-based typing. Overall study outcomes, separate from this receptor: How much clinical and demographic metadata was included differed by source and by participant, and the metadata was provided uncurated.

Collaborating institutions collected whole blood in K2EDTA tubes following their own protocols. For TCRbeta analysis, collaborators shipped samples in one of three forms: frozen whole blood, isolated PBMCs, or DNA extracted from either of those sample types. The immunoSEQ Assay, a bias-controlled multiplex PCR, was used to amplify TCRbeta CDR3 regions from genomic DNA. The authors' pipeline ran thus. Nucleated cell counts per sample were estimated from amplification of reference gene primers within the assay. Sequence reads were collapsed and filtered to measure the absolute abundance of every unique TCRbeta CDR3 rearrangement. For each sample, productive Simpson clonality was calculated as the square root of Simpson's diversity index over productive rearrangements. Entries here come from immuneACCESS through TCRdb and include only in-frame sequences with V and J called. Some clones fail to appear in such tables; in the studies checked, an unresolved V gene covers under half of the shortfall, and the cause of the remainder is unknown. V and J calls plus clone size are reproduced from that table; the DNA served to infer D and trimming. This sample gives some 180,000 clones in total; about 75% of them show up just once. The biggest ten clones account for roughly 9.4% of the sample.

The receptor was derived from a woman in her 50s with active or convalescent COVID-19. The sample consisted of peripheral blood.

The DNA sequence follows: TGTGCCAGCAGCCAACTGGGACAAGGTTACAATGAGCAGTTCTTC. This codes for CASSQLGQGYNEQFF. Rearrangement joined TRBV3-1 (or the pseudogene TRBV3-2) to TRBJ2-1; the D gene is perhaps TRBD1, on 6 matching bases. CDR1 LGHDT and CDR2 YNNKEL are derived from the germline V gene (reference sequence). At the junction V is shortened by 2 bases and J by 4 bases, with 12 bases in between. Measured from the cysteine to the phenylalanine, the CDR3 is 15 residues long. Left in the record is the CDR3 DNA by itself, 45 bases read in frame from the first base.